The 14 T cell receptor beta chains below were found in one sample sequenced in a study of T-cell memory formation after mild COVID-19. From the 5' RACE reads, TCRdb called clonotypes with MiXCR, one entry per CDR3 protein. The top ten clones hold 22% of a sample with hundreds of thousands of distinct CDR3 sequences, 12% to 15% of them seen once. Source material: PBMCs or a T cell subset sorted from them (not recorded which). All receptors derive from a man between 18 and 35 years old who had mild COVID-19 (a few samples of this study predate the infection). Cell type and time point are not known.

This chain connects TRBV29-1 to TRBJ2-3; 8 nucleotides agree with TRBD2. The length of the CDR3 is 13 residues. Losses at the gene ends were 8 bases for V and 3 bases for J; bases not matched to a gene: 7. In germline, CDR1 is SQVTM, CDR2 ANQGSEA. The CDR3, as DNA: TGCAGCTCCTCCGGGACTAGAACAGATACGCAGTATTTT. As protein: CSSSGTRTDTQYF.

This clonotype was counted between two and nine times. The CDR3 DNA reads as TGTGCCAGCTCACCCCTGGGAGGTGGCGGCACAGATACGCAGTATTTT. Translating gives CASSPLGGGGTDTQYF. The chain combines TRBV18 with TRBJ2-3; maybe TRBD2 (6 bases). CDR3 length: 16 amino acids. CDR1 and CDR2 from the germline V gene are KGHSH and LQKENI. Deletions cut 3 bases from V and 1 base from J, with 14 bases between.

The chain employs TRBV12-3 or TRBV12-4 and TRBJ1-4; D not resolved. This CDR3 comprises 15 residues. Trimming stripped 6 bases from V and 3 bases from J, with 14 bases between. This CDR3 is CASRSGQGPNEKLFF. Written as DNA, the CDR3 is TGTGCCAGCAGGTCGGGCCAAGGCCCTAATGAAAAACTGTTTTTT.

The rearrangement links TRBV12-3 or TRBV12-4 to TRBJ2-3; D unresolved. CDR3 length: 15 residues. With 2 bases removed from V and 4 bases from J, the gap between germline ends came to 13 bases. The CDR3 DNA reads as TGTGCCAGCAGTTTACCCAGTGCCTTCCCAGATACGCAGTATTTT. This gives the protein CASSLPSAFPDTQYF.

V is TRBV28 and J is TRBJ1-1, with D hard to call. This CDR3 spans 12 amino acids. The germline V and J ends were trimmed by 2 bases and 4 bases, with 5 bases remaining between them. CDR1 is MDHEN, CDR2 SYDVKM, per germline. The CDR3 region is CASSLVRTEAFF. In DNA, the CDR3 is TGTGCCAGCAGTTTAGTCCGCACTGAAGCTTTCTTT.

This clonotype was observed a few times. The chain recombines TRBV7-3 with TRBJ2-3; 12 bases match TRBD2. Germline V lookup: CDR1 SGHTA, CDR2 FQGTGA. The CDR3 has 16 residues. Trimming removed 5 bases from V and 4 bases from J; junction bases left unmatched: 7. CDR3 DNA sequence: TGTGCCAGCAGCCCACAGGGACTAGCGGGCGCAGATACGCAGTATTTT. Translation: CASSPQGLAGADTQYF.

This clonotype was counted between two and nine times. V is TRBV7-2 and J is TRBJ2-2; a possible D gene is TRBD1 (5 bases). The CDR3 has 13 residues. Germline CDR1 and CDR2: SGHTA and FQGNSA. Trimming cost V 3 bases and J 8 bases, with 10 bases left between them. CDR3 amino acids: CASSFIQGGELFF. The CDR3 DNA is TGTGCCAGCAGCTTTATTCAGGGTGGGGAGCTGTTTTTT.

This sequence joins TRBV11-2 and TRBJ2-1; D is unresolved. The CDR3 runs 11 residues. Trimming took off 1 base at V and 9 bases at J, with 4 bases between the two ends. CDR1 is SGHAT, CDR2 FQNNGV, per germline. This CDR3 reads CASSLAAEQFF. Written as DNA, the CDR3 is TGTGCCAGCAGCTTAGCTGCTGAGCAGTTCTTC.

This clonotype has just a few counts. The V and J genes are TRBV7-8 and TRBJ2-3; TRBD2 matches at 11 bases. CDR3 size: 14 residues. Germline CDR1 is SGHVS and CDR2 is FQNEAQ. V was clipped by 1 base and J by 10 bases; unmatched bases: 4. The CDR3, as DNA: TGTGCCAGCAGCTTAGTTAGCGGGGGGGCCGCGCAGTATTTT. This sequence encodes CASSLVSGGAAQYF.

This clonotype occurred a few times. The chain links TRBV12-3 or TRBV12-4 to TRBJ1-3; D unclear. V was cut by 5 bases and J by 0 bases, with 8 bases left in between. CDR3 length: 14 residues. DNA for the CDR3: TGTGCCAGCAGTCCGGAGGGCTCTGGAAACACCATATATTTT. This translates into CASSPEGSGNTIYF.

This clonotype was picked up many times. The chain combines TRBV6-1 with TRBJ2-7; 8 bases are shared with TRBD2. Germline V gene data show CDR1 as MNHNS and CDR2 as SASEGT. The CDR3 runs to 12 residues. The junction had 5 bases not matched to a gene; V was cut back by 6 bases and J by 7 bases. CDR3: CASSRPGGEQYV. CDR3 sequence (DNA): TGTGCCAGCAGCCGACCGGGGGGGGAGCAGTACGTC.

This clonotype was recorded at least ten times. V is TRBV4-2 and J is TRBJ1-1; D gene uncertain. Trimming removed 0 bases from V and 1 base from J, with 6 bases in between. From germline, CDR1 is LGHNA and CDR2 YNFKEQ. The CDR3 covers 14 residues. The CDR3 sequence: CASSQDSGNTEAFF. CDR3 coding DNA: TGTGCCAGCAGCCAAGATTCGGGGAACACTGAAGCTTTCTTT.

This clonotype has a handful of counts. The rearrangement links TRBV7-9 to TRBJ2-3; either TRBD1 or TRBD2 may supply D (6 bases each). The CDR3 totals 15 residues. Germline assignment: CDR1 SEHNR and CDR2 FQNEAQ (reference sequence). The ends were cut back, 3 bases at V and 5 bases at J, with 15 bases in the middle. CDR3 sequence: CASSFTGGAGDTQYF. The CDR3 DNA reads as TGTGCCAGCAGCTTCACCGGGGGCGCAGGAGATACGCAGTATTTT.

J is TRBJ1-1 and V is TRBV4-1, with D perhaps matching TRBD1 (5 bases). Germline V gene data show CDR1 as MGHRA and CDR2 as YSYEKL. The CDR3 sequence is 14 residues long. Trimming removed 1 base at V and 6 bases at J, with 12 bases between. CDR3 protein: CASSQVEGSPEAFF. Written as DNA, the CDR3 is TGCGCCAGCAGCCAAGTGGAGGGGTCACCTGAAGCTTTCTTT.